The next 25 T cell receptor beta chains were all read from a single sample in a study of cytotoxic CD8 clonotypes in ibrutinib-treated CLL. Data came from immunoSEQ multiplex PCR; TCRdb stores just in-frame clones and leaves some out. Among almost 250,000 clones listed, 70% were seen once. This specimen consisted of PBMCs, obtained after 24 months of ibrutinib treatment. These receptor sequences come from a human donor with chronic lymphocytic leukemia.

This clone showed up just once. V gene TRBV28 combines with J gene TRBJ1-5; D unclear. The CDR3 has 13 residues. V was shortened by 3 bases and J by 1 base, with 4 bases between the two germline ends. Per germline, CDR1 MDHEN and CDR2 SYDVKM. The CDR3 is CASSFHSNQPQHF. In DNA form, the CDR3 reads TGTGCCAGCAGTTTTCACAGCAATCAGCCCCAGCATTTT.

The chain carries TRBV19 and TRBJ2-7; TRBD1 matches 9 bases. Germline values: CDR1 LNHDA, CDR2 SQIVND (reference sequence). The V segment lost 2 bases and the J segment 4 bases; nucleotides outside the gene matches: 12. There are 17 residues in the CDR3. This CDR3 is CASSIRHLWTGEYEQYF. The CDR3 nucleotides are TGTGCCAGTAGTATACGTCACCTCTGGACAGGGGAATACGAGCAGTACTTC.

The rearrangement joins TRBV15 to TRBJ2-1, with D unclear. V gave up 4 bases and J gave up 4 bases, with 17 bases separating them. The CDR3 contains 16 residues. Germline CDR1 LNHNV, CDR2 YYDKDF (reference sequence). The CDR3 nucleotides read TGTGCCACCAGCAAGCCGGGCGGAAGCAAATACAATGAGCAGTTCTTC. Protein: CATSKPGGSKYNEQFF.

The rearrangement links TRBV25-1 to TRBJ2-5, with D possibly being TRBD1 (5 bases). The ends were cut back, 10 bases at V and 3 bases at J, with 15 bases in the middle. The CDR3 is 13 residues long. Per germline, CDR1 MGHDK and CDR2 SYGVNS. The CDR3 DNA is TGTGCCACCAGGGCGACGAAGGAAGAGACCCAGTACTTC. As protein: CATRATKEETQYF.

This chain joins TRBV6-6 and TRBJ1-3, with a tentative D call TRBD1 (6 bases). The germline gives CDR1 MNHNY, CDR2 SVGAGI (reference sequence). V was pared by 8 bases and J by 15 bases, with 17 bases between. The CDR3 has 11 amino acids. In DNA form, the CDR3 reads TGTGCCAGCCTGGGACGGGGGGACAAATATTTT. Its translation is CASLGRGDKYF.

The chain recombines TRBV20-1 with TRBJ1-1; D not resolved. There are 10 residues in the CDR3. Germline-derived CDR1 and CDR2 are DFQATT and SNEGSKA (reference sequence). V lost 1 base and J 7 bases, leaving 4 bases between the germline ends. The CDR3 DNA is TGCAGTGCTAGAGTGAGTGAAGCTTTCTTT. Protein sequence: CSARVSEAFF.

This clone was picked up a small number of times. DNA of the CDR3: TGTGCCAGTAGTATCGGGAGCGGCATTTCCCACGAGCAGTACTTC. Residues: CASSIGSGISHEQYF. The chain recombines TRBV19 with TRBJ2-7, with D maybe TRBD2 (6 bases). Deletions cut 3 bases from V and 5 bases from J, with 17 bases between. This CDR3 contains 15 residues. Germline assignment: CDR1 LNHDA and CDR2 SQIVND (reference sequence).

The V gene is TRBV6-1, the J gene TRBJ1-2; D perhaps matches TRBD1 (6 bases). The CDR3 runs to 14 residues. Germline CDR1 MNHNS, CDR2 SASEGT. With 4 bases removed from V and 6 bases from J, the gap between germline ends came to 15 bases. The CDR3 coding sequence is TGTGCCAGCAGTGTCAAAGGGGGGGCGGATGGCTACACCTTC. Translated: CASSVKGGADGYTF.

The chain combines TRBV7-9 with TRBJ2-5; D is undetermined. The V end was cut by 2 bases, the J end by 5 bases, with 6 bases between. Germline-derived CDR1 and CDR2 are SEHNR and FQNEAQ (reference sequence). This CDR3 contains 12 residues. The CDR3 loop is CASSLFSETQYF. The CDR3 bases are TGTGCCAGCAGCTTATTTTCCGAGACCCAGTACTTC. Full variable domain (remainder filled in from reference TRBV7-9 and TRBJ2-5): DTGVSQNPRHKITKRGQNVTFRCDPISEHNRLYWYRQTLGQGPEFLTYFQNEAQLEKSRLLSDRFSAERPKGSFSTLEIQRTEQGDSAMYLCASSLFSETQYFGPGTRLLVL.

The rearrangement joins TRBV29-1 to TRBJ1-2; 7 bases align to TRBD1. Germline V gene lookup returns CDR1 SQVTM and CDR2 ANQGSEA. The V segment lost 4 bases and the J segment 2 bases; nucleotides outside the gene matches: 7. This CDR3 has 14 residues. The CDR3 region has the DNA TGCAGCGTTGTACCCGGGGACAGCAACTATGGCTACACCTTC. Its translation: CSVVPGDSNYGYTF.

V usage is TRBV7-3 and J usage is TRBJ2-2; D not certain. This CDR3 region has 13 residues. V was cut by 6 bases and J by 6 bases, with 11 bases left in between. Germline CDR1 SGHTA, CDR2 FQGTGA. CDR3: CASSLIAAGELFF. In DNA form, the CDR3 reads TGTGCCAGCAGTCTCATAGCCGCCGGGGAGCTGTTTTTT.

The chain links TRBV2 to TRBJ1-2; the D is unclear. The V gene's germline CDR1 is SNHLY and CDR2 FYNNEI. Between the trimmed V and J ends, which lost 6 bases and 4 bases, there was a span of 21 bases. The CDR3 consists of 16 residues. In DNA form, the CDR3 reads TGTGCCAGCAGGACTTCGGTGTCGGACTTCATCTATGGCTACACCTTC. It yields the protein CASRTSVSDFIYGYTF. The full variable domain, rest sourced from reference TRBV2 and TRBJ1-2, is EPEVTQTPSHQVTQMGQEVILRCVPISNHLYFYWYRQILGQKVEFLVSFYNNEISEKSEIFDDQFSVERPDGSNFTLKIRSTKLEDSAMYFCASRTSVSDFIYGYTFGSGTRLTVV.

The rearrangement links TRBV2 to TRBJ1-5; 7 bases align to TRBD1. Unmatched junction bases numbered 3, after V lost 1 base and J lost 6 bases. Germline values: CDR1 SNHLY, CDR2 FYNNEI. This CDR3 is built from 14 residues. CDR3 bases: TGTGCCAGCAGTGAAGAGGGGGCGGGTCAGCCCCAGCATTTT. Translation gives CASSEEGAGQPQHF.

The gene calls are TRBV19 and TRBJ2-1; 7 nucleotides align to TRBD1. This CDR3 is built from 12 residues. The J segment lost 4 bases and the V segment lost 8 bases, leaving 2 bases of the junction unmatched. Germline V gene sequence: CDR1 LNHDA, CDR2 SQIVND (reference sequence). The CDR3 DNA reads TGTGCCAGTCGGGACAGATACAATGAGCAGTTCTTC. Amino acids: CASRDRYNEQFF.

The rearrangement joins TRBV6-5 to TRBJ2-7; TRBD1 agrees at 7 bases. Germline V gives CDR1 MNHEY, CDR2 SVGAGI. The CDR3 totals 13 residues. V dropped 2 bases and J dropped 5; count of bases not matched to a gene: 3. The CDR3 here is CASSYADRDEQYF. The DNA of the CDR3 is TGTGCCAGCAGTTACGCCGACAGGGACGAGCAGTACTTC.

The chain employs TRBV30 and TRBJ2-7; 12 bases are shared with TRBD1. The J segment lost 9 bases and the V segment lost 3 bases, leaving 12 bases of the junction unmatched. Germline CDR1 and CDR2: GTSNPN and SVGIG (reference sequence). The CDR3 loop spans 15 amino acids. DNA for the CDR3: TGTGCCTGGAGGCAACCGGGACAGGGGGCGAGGAGGCAGTACTTC. Translating gives CAWRQPGQGARRQYF.

This chain joins TRBV27 and TRBJ2-1, with 10 positions matching TRBD2. Trimming removed 4 bases from V and 8 bases from J; junction bases left unmatched: 8. CDR3 length: 15 residues. CDR1 and CDR2 (germline): MNHEY, SMNVEV (reference sequence). CDR3 nucleotide sequence: TGTGCCAGCAGTTCGTCTAGCGGGAGTCCCGATGAGCAGTTCTTC. Protein sequence: CASSSSSGSPDEQFF.

CDR3 sequence reads: CASSLGDSYGYTF. The CDR3 nucleotides are TGTGCCAGCAGCTTAGGGGACAGCTATGGCTACACCTTC. V usage is TRBV7-9 and J usage is TRBJ1-2; 7 bases agree with TRBD1. J lost 4 bases, V lost 1 base, and 0 bases had no gene match. Germline CDR1 is SEHNR and CDR2 is FQNEAQ (reference sequence). This CDR3 is built from 13 residues.

The chain employs TRBV7-9 and TRBJ1-1; D unclear. Per the germline V gene, CDR1 is SEHNR and CDR2 is FQNEAQ (reference sequence). The V and J ends lost 6 bases and 1 base respectively, with 15 bases between them. This CDR3 has 15 residues. The CDR3 sequence is CASRRVAGENTEAFF. The CDR3, as DNA: TGTGCCAGCAGAAGGGTCGCAGGCGAGAACACTGAAGCTTTCTTT.

This chain uses TRBV7-3 with TRBJ2-2; 13 bases are shared with TRBD2. Losses at the gene ends were 4 bases for V and 2 bases for J; bases not matched to a gene: 7. In germline, CDR1 is SGHTA, CDR2 FQGTGA. This CDR3 comprises 18 residues. The CDR3 DNA reads as TGTGCCAGCAGCTCTTGGACTAGCGGGAGTAGAAACACCGGGGAGCTGTTTTTT. Translation gives CASSSWTSGSRNTGELFF.

The genes are TRBV29-1 and TRBJ1-1, with D perhaps TRBD1 (5 bases). Trimming left V 5 bases short and J 1 base short, with 11 bases between. In germline, CDR1 is SQVTM, CDR2 ANQGSEA. The CDR3 sequence is 13 residues long. The CDR3, as DNA: TGCAGCGTTAAACAGGCCGAGAACACTGAAGCTTTCTTT. It is translated as CSVKQAENTEAFF.

The chain has TRBV27 and TRBJ1-2, with TRBD1 identical over 8 bases. The CDR3 consists of 14 residues. The ends lost 1 base at V and 6 bases at J; junction bases unmatched: 4. Per the germline V gene, CDR1 is MNHEY and CDR2 is SMNVEV (reference sequence). CDR3 in DNA: TGTGCCAGCAGTTTATTGGACAGGGTCAATGGCTACACCTTC. Protein product: CASSLLDRVNGYTF.

This clone has a handful of counts. This sequence joins TRBV7-3 and TRBJ2-1, with D perhaps matching TRBD2 (6 bases). The CDR3 runs 16 residues. CDR1 and CDR2 from the germline V gene are SGHTA and FQGTGA. V shed 1 base and J shed 9 bases, with 19 bases lying between them. The CDR3 DNA reads TGTGCCAGCAGCTTAAATGACGGGAGACTAGGAGGTGAGCAGTTCTTC. Residues: CASSLNDGRLGGEQFF.

The CDR3 coding sequence is TGTGCCAGCAGTTCACAAGAGACCCAGTACTTC. Amino acid sequence: CASSSQETQYF. The rearrangement joins TRBV6-5 to TRBJ2-5; no clear D. Germline assignment: CDR1 MNHEY and CDR2 SVGAGI. With 4 bases removed from V and 2 bases from J, the gap between germline ends came to 2 bases. The CDR3 sequence is 11 residues long.

This clone has only a few counts. The V call is TRBV30, the J call TRBJ1-5; D not resolved. CDR1 and CDR2 from the germline V gene are GTSNPN and SVGIG (reference sequence). The CDR3 is 14 residues long. V lost 2 bases to trimming and J lost 3 bases, with 11 bases between them. As DNA, the CDR3 is TGTGCCTGGAGTAGGAGAACCTCCAATCAGCCCCAGCATTTT. Residues: CAWSRRTSNQPQHF.